This T cell receptor (beta chain) was captured by sequencing in a study of T cell repertoires in aging, cancer and after chemotherapy. TCR beta rearrangements were amplified from peripheral blood genomic DNA. Multiplex touch-down PCR with TRB-A/B primers amplified rearranged V-D-J TRB sequences. TCRdb re-called the multiplex PCR reads with MiXCR, one entry per CDR3 protein. Of 6,500 to 9,500 distinct CDR3 sequences listed, roughly 25% were seen once; the top ten hold about 2.5%. V was trimmed by 6 bases and J by 4 bases, leaving 15 bases between them. The length of the CDR3 is 14 residues. Per germline, CDR1 MDHEN and CDR2 SYDVKM.

The sequence was collected from a human donor with a blood cancer. The chain employs TRBV28 and TRBJ2-5; D may be TRBD1 or TRBD2 (5 bases each). Sequencing input: blood. CDR3 protein: CASREPGRSETQYF. In DNA, the CDR3 is TGTGCCAGCAGGGAACCGGGACGTTCAGAGACCCAGTACTTC. The full variable domain, rest sourced from reference TRBV28 and TRBJ2-5, is DVKVTQSSRYLVKRTGEKVFLECVQDMDHENMFWYRQDPGLGLRLIYFSYDVKMKEKGDIPEGYSVSREKKERFSLILESASTNQTSMYLCASREPGRSETQYFGPGTRLLVL.